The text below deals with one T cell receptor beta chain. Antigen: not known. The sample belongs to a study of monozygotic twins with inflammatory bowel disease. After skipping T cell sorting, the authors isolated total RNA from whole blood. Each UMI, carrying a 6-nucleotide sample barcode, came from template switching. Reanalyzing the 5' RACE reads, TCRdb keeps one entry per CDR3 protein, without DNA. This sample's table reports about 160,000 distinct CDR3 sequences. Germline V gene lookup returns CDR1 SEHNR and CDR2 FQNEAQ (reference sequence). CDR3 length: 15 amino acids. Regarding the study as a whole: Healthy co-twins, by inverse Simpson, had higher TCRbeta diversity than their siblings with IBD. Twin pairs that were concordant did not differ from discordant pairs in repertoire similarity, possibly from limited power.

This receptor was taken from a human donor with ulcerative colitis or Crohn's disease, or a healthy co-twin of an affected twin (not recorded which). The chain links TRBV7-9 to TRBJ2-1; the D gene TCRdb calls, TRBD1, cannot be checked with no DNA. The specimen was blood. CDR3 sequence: CASSLALGRNNEQFF. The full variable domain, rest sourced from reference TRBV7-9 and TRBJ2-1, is DTGVSQNPRHKITKRGQNVTFRCDPISEHNRLYWYRQTLGQGPEFLTYFQNEAQLEKSRLLSDRFSAERPKGSFSTLEIQRTEQGDSAMYLCASSLALGRNNEQFFGPGTRLTVL.